This is a list of T cell receptor beta chains from one sample in a study of long-term antiretroviral therapy in people with HIV. Using immunoSEQ multiplex PCR, the repertoire was profiled, and TCRdb retains in-frame clones only, with some absent. The table lists some 22,000 clones, 85% of them singletons, with approximately 4% in the top ten. This specimen consisted of unsorted PBMCs, obtained roughly 4 years after starting antiretroviral therapy. The receptors come from a man younger than 30 with HIV. Each CDR3 is given with its conserved first and last residue. The D gene is left open where the match is weak. Only some rows state a clone size, as once, few, many or a class for expanded clones.

>TRBJ2-3|TRBD2|.|TRBV9
CASSVALAGGTDTQYF
TGTGCCAGCAGCGTAGCCCTAGCGGGGGGCACAGATACGCAGTATTTT
>TRBJ1-6|.|.|TRBV27
CASSFTPRGPSPLHF
TGTGCCAGCAGTTTTACCCCCCGGGGACCTTCCCCCCTCCACTTT
>TRBJ2-2|.|medium-sized|TRBV6-4
CASSDGTNTGELFF
TGTGCCAGCAGTGACGGGACAAACACCGGGGAGCTGTTTTTT
>TRBJ1-1|.|.|TRBV6-5
CASSYSSQSGNTEAFF
TGTGCCAGCAGTTACTCGAGCCAGTCAGGGAACACTGAAGCTTTCTTT
>TRBJ1-6|TRBD1|.|TRBV9
CASSPQGTSYNSPLHF
TGTGCCAGCAGCCCACAGGGGACCTCCTATAATTCACCCCTCCACTTT
>TRBJ1-1|TRBD1|.|TRBV28
CASGTDRATEAFF
TGTGCCAGCGGAACGGACAGGGCCACTGAAGCTTTCTTT
>TRBJ2-4|TRBD1|.|TRBV15
CATRDRGGVKNIQYF
TGTGCCACCAGAGACAGGGGCGGGGTAAAAAACATTCAGTACTTC
>TRBJ1-5|.|once|TRBV6-6
CASSPPGGINQPQHF
TGTGCCAGCAGTCCTCCCGGGGGCATCAATCAGCCCCAGCATTTT
>TRBJ1-1|.|.|TRBV6-6
CASAGAGTEAFF
TGTGCCAGCGCAGGGGCCGGAACTGAAGCTTTCTTT
>TRBJ2-4|.|.|TRBV5-6
CASSLWGTKNIQYF
TGTGCCAGCAGCTTATGGGGGACCAAAAACATTCAGTACTTC
>TRBJ2-3|TRBD2|.|TRBV9
CASSVGLVIGTDTQYF
TGTGCCAGCAGCGTGGGACTAGTGATCGGCACAGATACGCAGTATTTT
>TRBJ1-2|.|.|TRBV29-1
CSSYQEGYTF
TGCAGCTCCTACCAGGAGGGCTACACCTTC
>TRBJ1-6|TRBD1|.|TRBV27
CASRTKGQGAISPLHF
TGTGCCAGCAGAACTAAGGGACAGGGGGCAATTTCACCCCTCCACTTT
>TRBJ1-1|.|.|TRBV7-9
CASSTDTSWGTEAFF
TGTGCCTCCTCGACAGACACCTCTTGGGGCACTGAAGCTTTCTTT